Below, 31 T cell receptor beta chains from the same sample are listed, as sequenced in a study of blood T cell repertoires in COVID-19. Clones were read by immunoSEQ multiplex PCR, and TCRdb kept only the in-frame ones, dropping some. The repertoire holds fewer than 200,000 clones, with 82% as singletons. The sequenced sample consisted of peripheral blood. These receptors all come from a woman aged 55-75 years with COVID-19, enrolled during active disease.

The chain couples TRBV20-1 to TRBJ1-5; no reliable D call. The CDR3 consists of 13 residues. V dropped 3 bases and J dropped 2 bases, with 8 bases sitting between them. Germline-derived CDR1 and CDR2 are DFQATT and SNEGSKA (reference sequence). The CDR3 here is CSASYSGNQPQHF. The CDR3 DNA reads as TGCAGTGCTAGTTATTCGGGCAATCAGCCCCAGCATTTT.

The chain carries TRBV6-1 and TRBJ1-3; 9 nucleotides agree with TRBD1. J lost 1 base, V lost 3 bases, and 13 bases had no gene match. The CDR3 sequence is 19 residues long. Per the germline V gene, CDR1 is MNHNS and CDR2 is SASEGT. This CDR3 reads CASSDIPFDRGGSGNTIYF. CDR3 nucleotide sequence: TGTGCCAGCAGTGACATCCCATTCGACAGGGGGGGATCTGGAAACACCATATATTTT.

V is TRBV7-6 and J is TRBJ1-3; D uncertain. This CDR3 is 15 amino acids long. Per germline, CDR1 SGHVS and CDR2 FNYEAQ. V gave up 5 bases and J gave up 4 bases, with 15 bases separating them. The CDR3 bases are TGTGCCAGCAGCCCTCTCGGGAACCCAGGAAACACCATATATTTT. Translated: CASSPLGNPGNTIYF.

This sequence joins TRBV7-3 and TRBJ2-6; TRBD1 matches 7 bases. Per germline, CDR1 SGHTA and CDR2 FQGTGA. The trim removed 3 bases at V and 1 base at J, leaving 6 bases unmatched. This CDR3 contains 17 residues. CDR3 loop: CASSFQTGISGANVLTF. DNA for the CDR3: TGTGCCAGCAGCTTCCAGACAGGGATTTCTGGGGCCAACGTCCTGACTTTC. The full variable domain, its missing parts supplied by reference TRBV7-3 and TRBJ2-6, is GAGVSQTPSNKVTEKGKYVELRCDPISGHTALYWYRQSLGQGPEFLIYFQGTGAADDSGLPNDRFFAVRPEGSVSTLKIQRTERGDSAVYLCASSFQTGISGANVLTFGAGSRLTVL.

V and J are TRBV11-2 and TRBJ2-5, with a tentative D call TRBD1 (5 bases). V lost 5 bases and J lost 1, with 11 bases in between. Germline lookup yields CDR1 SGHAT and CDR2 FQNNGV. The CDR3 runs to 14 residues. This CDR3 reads CASSLQTAQETQYF. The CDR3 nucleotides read TGTGCCAGCAGCCTACAGACAGCCCAAGAGACCCAGTACTTC.

In nucleotides, the CDR3 is TGTGCCAGCAGCGTAGGACAGGGGTACATGAACACTGAAGCTTTCTTT. It is translated as CASSVGQGYMNTEAFF. V gene TRBV9 combines with J gene TRBJ1-1; 8 bases are shared with TRBD1. This CDR3 spans 16 amino acids. The V and J ends lost 0 bases and 0 bases, in that order; junction bases with no gene match: 4. Germline lookup yields CDR1 SGDLS and CDR2 YYNGEE.

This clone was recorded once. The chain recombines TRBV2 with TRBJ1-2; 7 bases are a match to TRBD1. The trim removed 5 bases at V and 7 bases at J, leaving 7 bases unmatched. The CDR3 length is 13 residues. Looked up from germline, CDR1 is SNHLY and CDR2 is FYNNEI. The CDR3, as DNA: TGTGCCAGCAGTCGTCAGGGGGTGGGTGGCTACACCTTC. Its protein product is CASSRQGVGGYTF. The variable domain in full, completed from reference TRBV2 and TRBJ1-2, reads EPEVTQTPSHQVTQMGQEVILRCVPISNHLYFYWYRQILGQKVEFLVSFYNNEISEKSEIFDDQFSVERPDGSNFTLKIRSTKLEDSAMYFCASSRQGVGGYTFGSGTRLTVV.

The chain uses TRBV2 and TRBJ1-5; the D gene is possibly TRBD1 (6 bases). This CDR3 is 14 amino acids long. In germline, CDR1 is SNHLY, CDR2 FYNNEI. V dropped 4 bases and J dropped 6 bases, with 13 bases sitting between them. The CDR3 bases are TGTGCCAGCAGTGGGGAACAGGGCCGTCAGCCCCAGCATTTT. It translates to CASSGEQGRQPQHF. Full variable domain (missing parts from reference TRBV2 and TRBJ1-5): EPEVTQTPSHQVTQMGQEVILRCVPISNHLYFYWYRQILGQKVEFLVSFYNNEISEKSEIFDDQFSVERPDGSNFTLKIRSTKLEDSAMYFCASSGEQGRQPQHFGDGTRLSIL.

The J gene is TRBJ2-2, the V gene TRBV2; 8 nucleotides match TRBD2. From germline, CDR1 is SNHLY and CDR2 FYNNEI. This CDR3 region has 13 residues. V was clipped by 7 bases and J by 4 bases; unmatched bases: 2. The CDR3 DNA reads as TGTGCCAGCATCCGGGAGGGCACCGGGGAGCTGTTTTTT. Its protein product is CASIREGTGELFF.

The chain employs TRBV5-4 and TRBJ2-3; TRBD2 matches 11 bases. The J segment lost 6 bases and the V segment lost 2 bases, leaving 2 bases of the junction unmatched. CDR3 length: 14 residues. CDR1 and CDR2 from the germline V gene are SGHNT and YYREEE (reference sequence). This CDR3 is CASSFASGGDTQYF. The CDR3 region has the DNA TGTGCCAGCAGCTTTGCTAGCGGGGGGGATACGCAGTATTTT.

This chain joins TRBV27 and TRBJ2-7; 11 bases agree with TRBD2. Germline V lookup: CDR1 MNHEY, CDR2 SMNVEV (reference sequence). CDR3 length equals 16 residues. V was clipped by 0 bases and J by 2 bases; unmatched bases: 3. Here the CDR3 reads CASSLSVSGGAYEQYF. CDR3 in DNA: TGTGCCAGCAGTTTATCCGTTAGCGGGGGGGCCTACGAGCAGTACTTC.

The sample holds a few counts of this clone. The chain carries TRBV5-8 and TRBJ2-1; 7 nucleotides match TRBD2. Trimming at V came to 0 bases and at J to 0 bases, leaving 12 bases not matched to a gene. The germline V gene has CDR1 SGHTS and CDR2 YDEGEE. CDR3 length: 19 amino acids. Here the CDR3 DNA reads TGTGCCAGCAGCTTGGGATTTTTAACTAGCGCGATCTCCTACAATGAGCAGTTCTTC. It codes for CASSLGFLTSAISYNEQFF.

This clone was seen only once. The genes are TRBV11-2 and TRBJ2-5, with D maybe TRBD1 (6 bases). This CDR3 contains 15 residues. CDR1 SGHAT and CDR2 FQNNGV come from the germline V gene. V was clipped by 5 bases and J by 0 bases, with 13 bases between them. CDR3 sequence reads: CASSLQGMDQETQYF. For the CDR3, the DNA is TGTGCCAGCAGCCTACAGGGTATGGACCAAGAGACCCAGTACTTC.

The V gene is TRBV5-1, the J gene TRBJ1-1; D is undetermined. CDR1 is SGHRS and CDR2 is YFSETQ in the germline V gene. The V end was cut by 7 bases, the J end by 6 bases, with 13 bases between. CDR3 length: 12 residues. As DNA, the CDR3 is TGCGCCAGCCGACTAATAGGCGCTGAAGCTTTCTTT. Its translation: CASRLIGAEAFF.

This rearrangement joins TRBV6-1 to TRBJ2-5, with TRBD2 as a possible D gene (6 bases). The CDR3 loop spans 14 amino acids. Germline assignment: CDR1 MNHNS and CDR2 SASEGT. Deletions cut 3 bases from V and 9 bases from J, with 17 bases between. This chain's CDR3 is CASSDPVEGEAQYF. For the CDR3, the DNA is TGTGCCAGCAGTGACCCCGTAGAAGGGGAGGCCCAGTACTTC.

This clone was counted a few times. The CDR3 region is CASSTTRANTEAFF. DNA of the CDR3: TGTGCCAGCAGTACCACCAGGGCTAACACTGAAGCTTTCTTT. The chain combines TRBV6-5 with TRBJ1-1; tentative D call: TRBD1 (5 bases). The CDR3 sequence is 14 residues long. Germline V CDR1 and CDR2: MNHEY, SVGAGI. The V end was cut by 5 bases, the J end by 2 bases, with 12 bases between.

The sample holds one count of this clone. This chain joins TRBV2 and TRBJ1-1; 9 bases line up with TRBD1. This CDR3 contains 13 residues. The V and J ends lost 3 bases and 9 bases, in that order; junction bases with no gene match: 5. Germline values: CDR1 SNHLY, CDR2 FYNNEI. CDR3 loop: CASSDQQGAQAFF. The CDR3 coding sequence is TGTGCCAGCAGTGATCAACAGGGGGCCCAAGCTTTCTTT.

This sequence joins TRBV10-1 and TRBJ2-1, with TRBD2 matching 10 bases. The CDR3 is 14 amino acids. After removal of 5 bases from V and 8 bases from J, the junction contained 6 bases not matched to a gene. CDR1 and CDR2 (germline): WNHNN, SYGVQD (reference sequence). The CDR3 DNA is TGCGCCAGCAGTCCTAGCGGGGGAGGCTATGAGCAGTTCTTC. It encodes CASSPSGGGYEQFF.

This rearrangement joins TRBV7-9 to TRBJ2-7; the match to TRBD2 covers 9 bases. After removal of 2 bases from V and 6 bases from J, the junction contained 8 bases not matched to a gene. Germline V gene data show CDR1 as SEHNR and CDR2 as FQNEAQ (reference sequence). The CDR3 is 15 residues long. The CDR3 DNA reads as TGTGCCAGCAGCTTATCAGGGACTAGCACGGGCGAGCAGTACTTC. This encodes CASSLSGTSTGEQYF.

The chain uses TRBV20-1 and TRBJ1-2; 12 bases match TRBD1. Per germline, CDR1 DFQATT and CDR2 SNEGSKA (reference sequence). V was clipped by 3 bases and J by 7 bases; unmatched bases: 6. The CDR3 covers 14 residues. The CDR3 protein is CSASVGQGAFGYTF. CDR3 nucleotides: TGCAGTGCTAGTGTGGGACAGGGGGCGTTTGGCTACACCTTC.

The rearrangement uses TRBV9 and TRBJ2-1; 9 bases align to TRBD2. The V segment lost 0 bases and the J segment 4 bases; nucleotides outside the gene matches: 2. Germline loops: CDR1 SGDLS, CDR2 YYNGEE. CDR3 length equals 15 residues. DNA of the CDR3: TGTGCCAGCAGCGTAGCAGCGGGAGGTTACAATGAGCAGTTCTTC. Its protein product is CASSVAAGGYNEQFF.

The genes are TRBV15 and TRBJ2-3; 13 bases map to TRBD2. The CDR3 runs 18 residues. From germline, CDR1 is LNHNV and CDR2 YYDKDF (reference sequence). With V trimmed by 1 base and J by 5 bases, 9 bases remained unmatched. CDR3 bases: TGTGCCACCAGCAGAGGGACTAGCGGGAGAAAATGGGGAGATACGCAGTATTTT. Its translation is CATSRGTSGRKWGDTQYF.

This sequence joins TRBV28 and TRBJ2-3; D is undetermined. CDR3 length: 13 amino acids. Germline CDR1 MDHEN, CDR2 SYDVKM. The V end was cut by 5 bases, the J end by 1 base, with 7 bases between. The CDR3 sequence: CASSKPRTDTQYF. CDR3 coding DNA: TGTGCCAGCAGTAAGCCCCGCACAGATACGCAGTATTTT.

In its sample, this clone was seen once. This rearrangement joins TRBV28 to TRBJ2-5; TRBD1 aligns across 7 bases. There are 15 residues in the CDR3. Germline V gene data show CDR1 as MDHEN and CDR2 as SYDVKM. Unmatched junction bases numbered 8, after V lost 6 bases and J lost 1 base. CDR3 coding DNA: TGTGCCAGCAGCTCGAACGGACAGGTCCAAGAGACCCAGTACTTC. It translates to CASSSNGQVQETQYF.

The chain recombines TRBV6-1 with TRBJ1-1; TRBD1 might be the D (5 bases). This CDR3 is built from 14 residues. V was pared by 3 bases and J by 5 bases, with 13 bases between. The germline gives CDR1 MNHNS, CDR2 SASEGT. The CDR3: CASSDHRSRTEAFF. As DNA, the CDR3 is TGTGCCAGCAGTGACCACAGGTCACGGACTGAAGCTTTCTTT.

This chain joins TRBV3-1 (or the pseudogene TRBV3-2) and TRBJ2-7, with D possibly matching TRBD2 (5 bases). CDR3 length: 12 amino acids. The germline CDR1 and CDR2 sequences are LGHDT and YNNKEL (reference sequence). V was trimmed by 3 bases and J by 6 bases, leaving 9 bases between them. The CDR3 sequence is CASSQPGGEQYV. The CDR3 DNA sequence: TGTGCCAGCAGCCAGCCCGGAGGCGAGCAGTACGTC.

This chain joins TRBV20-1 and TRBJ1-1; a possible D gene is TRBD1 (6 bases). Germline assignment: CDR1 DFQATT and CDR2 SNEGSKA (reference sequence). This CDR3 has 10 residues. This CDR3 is CSRQEDEAFF. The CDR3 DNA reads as TGCAGCAGACAGGAGGATGAAGCTTTCTTT.

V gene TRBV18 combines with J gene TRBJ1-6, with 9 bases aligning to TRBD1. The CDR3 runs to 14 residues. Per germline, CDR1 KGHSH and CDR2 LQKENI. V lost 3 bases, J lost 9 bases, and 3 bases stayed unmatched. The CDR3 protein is CASSPGQGVSPLHF. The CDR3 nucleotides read TGTGCCAGCTCACCGGGACAGGGCGTTTCACCCCTCCACTTT.

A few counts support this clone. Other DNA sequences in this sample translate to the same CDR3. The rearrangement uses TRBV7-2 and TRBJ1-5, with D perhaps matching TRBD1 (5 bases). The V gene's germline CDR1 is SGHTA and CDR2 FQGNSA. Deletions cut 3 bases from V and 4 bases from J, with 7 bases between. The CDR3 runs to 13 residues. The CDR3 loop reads CASSLRGNQPQHF. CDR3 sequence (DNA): TGTGCCAGCAGCTTGCGGGGGAATCAGCCCCAGCATTTT.

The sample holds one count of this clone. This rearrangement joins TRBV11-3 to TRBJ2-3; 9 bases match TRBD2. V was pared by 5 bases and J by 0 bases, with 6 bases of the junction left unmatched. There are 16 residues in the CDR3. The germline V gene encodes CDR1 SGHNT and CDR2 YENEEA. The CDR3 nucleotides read TGTGCCAGCAGCCCTCGGACTAGCGAAAGCACAGATACGCAGTATTTT. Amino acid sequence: CASSPRTSESTDTQYF.

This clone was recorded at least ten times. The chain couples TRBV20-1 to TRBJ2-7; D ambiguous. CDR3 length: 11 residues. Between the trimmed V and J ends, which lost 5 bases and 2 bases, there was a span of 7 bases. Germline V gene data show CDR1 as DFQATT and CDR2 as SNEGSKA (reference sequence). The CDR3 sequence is CSAPMTYEQYF. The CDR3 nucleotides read TGCAGTGCTCCTATGACCTACGAGCAGTACTTC.